Listed below are T cell receptor beta chains from one sample, sequenced in a study of shared T cell receptors in the human thymus. Some clones are missing from TCRdb's copy, which holds only in-frame ones; the method was immunoSEQ multiplex PCR. The sample contains some 700,000 clones, roughly 85% of which appear only once. The same sample was also studied in work on human thymus T cells.

Material for sequencing was thymocytes. These TCRs come from a girl under three years old with a congenital heart defect. The conserved cysteine and the conserved F or W are not part of the CDR3 here.

>TRBV6-4|17
ASSDSAGEPPSSYNEQF
>TRBV5-4|13
ASSLAGGRTDTQY
>TRBV20-1|9
SASRGTEAF
>TRBV19|13
ASSISPMSRETQY
>TRBV11-3|12
ASSLSTEAYEQY
>TRBV28|15
ASINQAGGRPGNEQY
>TRBV7-6|18
ASSLALLWAGGRDTGELF
>TRBV7-4|13
ASSPPTGGNTEAF
>TRBV5-4|11
ASSLSLEETQY
>TRBV6-5|13
ASSQYAGTPYEQY
>TRBV7-2|15
ASSLEEQGARTGELF
>TRBV7-2|11
ASSLHPGQGLN
>TRBV4-3|15
ASSQGRNSWRNSPLH
>TRBV10-3|12
AISVSRGNRPLH
>TRBV5-5|15
ASSLRSQTGEVYEQY
>TRBV15|14
ATSSSGGQGANEQY
>TRBV11-2|15
ASSLDSGGANTGELF
>TRBV25-1|13
ASSEEGRINSPLH
>TRBV4-1|10
ASSQGGGEAF
>TRBV10-3|15
AISLTGTTRRPHEQY
>TRBV5-1|13
ASSPLSGVGTEAF
>TRBV9|9
ASSASTGYT
>TRBV7-9|12
ASSPRDRGAEAF
>TRBV4-1|14
ASSQDTECCEETQY
>TRBV9|12
ASSVDQGADGYT
>TRBV7-2|15
ASSLASTSGVKETQY
>TRBV5-5|17
ASSLVGTGPEHASYEQY
>TRBV4-1|17
ASSRQETGLGGANEKLF
>TRBV6-1|13
ASFRWGHLGYGYT
>TRBV9|16
ASSASHLGTGSTDEQF
>TRBV19|11
ASSGTGVYEQY
>TRBV30|15
AWVTRPPGRQNTEAF
>TRBV11-2|14
ASSLASGGSYNEQF
>TRBV27|17
ASSLSAGQGSSYNSPLH
>TRBV7-9|13
ASSLAWRAPCEQY
>TRBV7-8|11
ASSLVAGYGYT
>TRBV19|13
ATAGNRRLFYGYT
>TRBV28|21
ASRTIRGSEGQNLWGQNEKLF
>TRBV10-3|14
AISEISATPGNTIY
>TRBV14|16
ASSPHRIAGFSYNEQF
>TRBV5-8|11
ASSPQGGDTQY
>TRBV27|11
ASSLNTQETQY
>TRBV15|12
ATSRARSSYEQY
>TRBV21-1|12
ASSKSGYGYEQY
>TRBV11-2|17
ASSPGDRLQGRAVSPQH
>TRBV14|21
ASSQDLCREGQGLDRGANVLT
>TRBV19|12
ASKKGGDRYGYT